The 9 T cell receptor beta chains presented below share a single source sample, sequenced in a study of blood T cell repertoires in COVID-19. TCRdb's table, derived via immunoSEQ multiplex PCR, lists solely in-frame clones and lacks some. This sample yields under 70,000 clones, of which 70% to 80% are seen a single time; about 20% belongs to the top ten. The material sequenced was peripheral blood. The receptors come from a man between 60 and 70 years old with acute or convalescent COVID-19.

The V and J genes are TRBV7-9 and TRBJ2-7; 11 positions agree with TRBD2. The germline V gene has CDR1 SEHNR and CDR2 FQNEAQ (reference sequence). Unmatched junction bases numbered 9, after V lost 5 bases and J lost 6 bases. This CDR3 region has 15 residues. As DNA, the CDR3 is TGTGCCAGCAGCCAGACTAGCGGGATCACTCCCGAGCAGTACTTC. This encodes CASSQTSGITPEQYF.

The chain links TRBV7-2 to TRBJ2-1; 12 bases map to TRBD2. The germline gives CDR1 SGHTA, CDR2 FQGNSA. Trimming removed 4 bases from V and 6 bases from J; junction bases left unmatched: 10. CDR3 size: 17 residues. In DNA, the CDR3 is TGTGCCAGCAGCTCCAGATCCGGGACTAGCGGGTTCAATGAGCAGTTCTTC. This gives the protein CASSSRSGTSGFNEQFF.

Only one count was recorded for this clone. The CDR3 DNA reads TGTGCCTCTAAAAAAGGACAGGAGGGTAACACTGAAGCTTTCTTT. Amino acid sequence: CASKKGQEGNTEAFF. The gene calls are TRBV10-3 and TRBJ1-1, with TRBD1 matching over 7 bases. The CDR3 consists of 15 residues. Germline V CDR1 and CDR2: ENHRY, SYGVKD. Trimming took 11 bases from V and 2 from J; bases not matched to a gene: 14.

DNA for the CDR3: TGTGCCAGCAGTTGGTGGTGGGAGTCTAGCACAGATACGCAGTATTTT. It codes for CASSWWWESSTDTQYF. The J gene is TRBJ2-3, the V gene TRBV6-7; D is possibly TRBD2 (5 bases). TRBV6-7 is filed as an ORF, its function uncertain. Trimming removed 4 bases at V and 0 bases at J, with 14 bases between. The CDR3 extends over 16 amino acids.

The CDR3 bases are TGTGCCAGCAGCCGGGAGGGGGTCTCCTACAATGAGCAGTTCTTC. It specifies CASSREGVSYNEQFF. The chain combines TRBV5-4 with TRBJ2-1, with 8 positions matching TRBD2. The CDR3 runs to 15 residues. The V and J ends lost 4 bases and 0 bases, in that order; junction bases with no gene match: 3. The V gene's germline CDR1 is SGHNT and CDR2 YYREEE (reference sequence). The variable domain in full, with the rest retrieved from reference TRBV5-4 and TRBJ2-1, is ETGVTQSPTHLIKTRGQQVTLRCSSQSGHNTVSWYQQALGQGPQFIFQYYREEENGRGNFPPRFSGLQFPNYSSELNVNALELDDSALYLCASSREGVSYNEQFFGPGTRLTVL.

This sequence joins TRBV28 and TRBJ1-2, with D possibly TRBD1 on 6 matching bases. Trimming took 6 bases from V and 5 from J, leaving 16 bases between them. CDR1 and CDR2 (germline): MDHEN, SYDVKM. There are 14 residues in the CDR3. The CDR3 coding sequence is TGTGCCAGCAGACCTCAGGGGTTCGGATATGGCTACACCTTC. Translating gives CASRPQGFGYGYTF.

On this clone itself: Within the sample, other DNA sequences also encode this same CDR3. The chain combines TRBV18 with TRBJ1-2; possible D gene TRBD1, 6 bases. V lost 6 bases to trimming and J lost 8 bases, with 13 bases between them. The CDR3 covers 12 residues. Germline values: CDR1 KGHSH, CDR2 LQKENI. CDR3 residues: CASSPNRDGYTF. CDR3 sequence (DNA): TGTGCCAGCTCGCCAAACAGGGACGGCTACACCTTC.

This clone came up once. The rearrangement links TRBV5-6 to TRBJ2-3, with D possibly matching TRBD2 (5 bases). From germline, CDR1 is SGHDT and CDR2 YYEEEE. Deletions cut 2 bases from V and 5 bases from J, with 15 bases between. There are 15 residues in the CDR3. This CDR3 is CASSLGSERLDTQYF. CDR3 DNA sequence: TGTGCCAGCAGCTTAGGTAGCGAGCGGTTAGATACGCAGTATTTT.

The table lists this clone with a count of one. A much larger clone sits a single nucleotide away, making a read error possible. The chain couples TRBV30 to TRBJ2-5; 7 bases align to TRBD2. Trimming cost V 3 bases and J 1 base; bases outside gene matches: 2. Germline CDR1 and CDR2: GTSNPN and SVGIG (reference sequence). This CDR3 region has 13 residues. CDR3 in DNA: TGTGCCTGGAGGGGCGGGGGCCAAGAGACCCAGTACTTC. The encoded protein is CAWRGGGQETQYF.